In its sample, the clone carrying this T cell receptor beta chain was seen once. During active infection, Seattle patients enrolled and were then monitored through disease. In the authors' workflow: Amplified reference gene primers provided the basis for estimating nucleated cell counts. Profiled with immunoSEQ multiplex PCR; TCRdb holds only in-frame clones, not every one. The DNA gave D and trimming, while V, J and clone size come from that table. The data show around 150,000 clones, around 93% seen once. This specimen comes from a study of blood T cell repertoires in COVID-19. V was shortened by 0 bases and J by 0 bases, with 15 bases between the two germline ends. The CDR3 runs 18 residues. Germline CDR1 LNHDA, CDR2 SQIVND (reference sequence).

The material sequenced was peripheral blood. The chain links TRBV19 to TRBJ1-5; a weak D match, TRBD1 (6 bases). This TCR derives from a man aged 25-45 years with COVID-19, enrolled during active disease. The CDR3: CASSIDRGRGYSNQPQHF. CDR3 nucleotides: TGTGCCAGTAGTATAGATAGGGGCAGGGGCTATAGCAATCAGCCCCAGCATTTT. The entire variable domain, with the rest obtained from reference TRBV19 and TRBJ1-5, is as follows: DGGITQSPKYLFRKEGQNVTLSCEQNLNHDAMYWYRQDPGQGLRLIYYSQIVNDFQKGDIAEGYSVSREKKESFPLTVTSAQKNPTAFYLCASSIDRGRGYSNQPQHFGDGTRLSIL.